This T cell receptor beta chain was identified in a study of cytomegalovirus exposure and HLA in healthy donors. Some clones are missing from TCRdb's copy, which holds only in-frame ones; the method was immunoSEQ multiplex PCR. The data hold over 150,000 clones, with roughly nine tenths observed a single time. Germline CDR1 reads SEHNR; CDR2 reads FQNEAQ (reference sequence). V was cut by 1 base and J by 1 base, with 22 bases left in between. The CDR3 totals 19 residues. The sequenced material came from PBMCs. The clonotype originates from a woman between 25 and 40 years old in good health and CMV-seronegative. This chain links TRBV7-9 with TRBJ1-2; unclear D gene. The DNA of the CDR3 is TGTGCCAGCAGCTTAGATTTTGCGCGGGCAGACAAGAATAACTATGGCTACACCTTC. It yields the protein CASSLDFARADKNNYGYTF.